Listed below are T cell receptor beta chains from one sample, sequenced in a study of CD8 T cells in ankylosing spondylitis. TCRdb re-called the 5' RACE reads with MiXCR, one entry per CDR3 protein. The data hold 250,000 or so distinct CDR3 sequences, with 18% observed a single time. Sequenced sample: blood, either unsorted or a sorted T cell fraction (not recorded which). These receptors were taken from a male donor with ankylosing spondylitis or in good health (not recorded which). Both conserved end residues are trimmed from each CDR3. D genes are given only for firm matches.

D gene,V gene,CDR3 protein
.,TRBV5-1,ASSTGHGETQY
TRBD1,TRBV2,ASSDGDRGQETQY
TRBD1,TRBV12-3/TRBV12-4,ASSWTGGIGELF
.,TRBV20-1,SARDILRYNEQF
TRBD1,TRBV20-1,SARSGTGGYEQY
.,TRBV29-1,SVVVEEQY
.,TRBV27,ASRGLYNEQF
TRBD1,TRBV29-1,SADPGTGGQTDTQY
.,TRBV27,ASSLSSGTTTYEQY
.,TRBV19,ASSIWQGNTEAF
.,TRBV14,ASSRRGSYEQY
.,TRBV11-2,ASNQPGALGETQY
TRBD1,TRBV4-1,ASSQVGTGFTGELF
TRBD2,TRBV7-2,ASRTSGRYEQY
TRBD2,TRBV5-1,ASSSTGLARDEQF
.,TRBV7-9,ASSLVSSSDNEQF
.,TRBV15,ATSSETGDIQY
.,TRBV11-2,ASSPQTVAYNEQF
.,TRBV29-1,SVDRGDTGELF
.,TRBV27,ASTKGPVGDTQY
.,TRBV12-3/TRBV12-4,ASSNDGGPGELF
.,TRBV29-1,SVDGTDYSYNEQF
.,TRBV27,ASSLSSGTISYEQY
TRBD2,TRBV29-1,SGLAENTGELF
.,TRBV4-1,ASSQVLARDSYEQY
.,TRBV4-1,ASSEERQQQETQY
TRBD2,TRBV6-1,ASASRFTQREGRFSEQF
.,TRBV6-1,ASSEAWVSYEQY
TRBD2,TRBV9,ASSPQTSGYTGELF
.,TRBV6-5,ASSYNREYYEQY
.,TRBV12-3/TRBV12-4,ASSFHTGELF
TRBD2,TRBV5-6,ASSQAGAVNEQF
.,TRBV14,ASSHMTRSYNEQF
TRBD1,TRBV5-1,ASSLTGSRDGYT
TRBD1,TRBV6-1,ASTEGALFNEQF
.,TRBV5-6,ASSLVGEQETQY
TRBD2,TRBV6-5,ASSYGSGRAYEQY
TRBD2,TRBV12-3/TRBV12-4,ASSSRLAGLRDEQF
.,TRBV9,ASSRSRDGDTYEQY
TRBD1,TRBV11-2,ASSPGQGHLAKNIQY
TRBD1,TRBV28,ASSFLDRGPIYEQF
TRBD2,TRBV11-2,ASSPHQEWEGPYNEQF
TRBD2,TRBV12-3/TRBV12-4,ASSLGLAVSYNEQF
.,TRBV5-1,ASSLAGVWEQY
.,TRBV4-1,ASSQDGRSSYEQY
.,TRBV12-3/TRBV12-4,ASSFNRGQETQY
.,TRBV9,ASSGAGTNLDEQY
.,TRBV29-1,SVAFGGEQY